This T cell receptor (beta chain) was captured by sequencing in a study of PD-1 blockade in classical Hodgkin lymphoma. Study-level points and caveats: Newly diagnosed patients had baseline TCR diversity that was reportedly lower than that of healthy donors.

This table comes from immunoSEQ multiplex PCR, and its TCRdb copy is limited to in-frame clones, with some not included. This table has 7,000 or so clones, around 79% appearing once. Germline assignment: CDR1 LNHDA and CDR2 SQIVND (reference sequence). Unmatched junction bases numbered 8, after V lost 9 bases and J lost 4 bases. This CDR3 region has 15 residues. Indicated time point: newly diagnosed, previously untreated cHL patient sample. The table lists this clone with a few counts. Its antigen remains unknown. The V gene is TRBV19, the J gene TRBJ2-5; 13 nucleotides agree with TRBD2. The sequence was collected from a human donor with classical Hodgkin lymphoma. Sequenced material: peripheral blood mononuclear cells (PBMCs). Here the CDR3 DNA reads TGTGCCAGCCGGACTAGCGGGAGTAGCAGAGAGACCCAGTACTTC. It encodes CASRTSGSSRETQYF.